What follows are 19 T cell receptor beta chains derived from one specimen sequenced in a study of blood T cell repertoires in COVID-19 (dated by TCRdb to the early 2020s). Libraries were prepared through the immunoSEQ multiplex PCR assay. TCRdb took this table from immuneACCESS and kept in-frame rearrangements with V and J called. Such tables lack part of the clones; where checked against another copy, unresolved V genes explain under half of the gap, and the rest is unexplained. Here the sample has some 200,000 clones; 76% occur a single time. The top ten clones comprise just over 8.5% of the sample. The material sequenced was peripheral blood. These receptors were obtained from a woman aged 50 to 60 with active or convalescent COVID-19.

The chain has TRBV7-3 and TRBJ2-3, with TRBD2 matching 15 bases. CDR1 is SGHTA, CDR2 FQGTGA, per germline. The CDR3 runs 15 residues. The V and J ends lost 8 bases and 1 base, in that order; junction bases with no gene match: 1. CDR3 sequence: CASGLAGGGTDTQYF. The DNA for the CDR3 is TGTGCCAGCGGACTAGCGGGAGGGGGCACAGATACGCAGTATTTT. The full variable domain, rest sourced from reference TRBV7-3 and TRBJ2-3, is GAGVSQTPSNKVTEKGKYVELRCDPISGHTALYWYRQSLGQGPEFLIYFQGTGAADDSGLPNDRFFAVRPEGSVSTLKIQRTERGDSAVYLCASGLAGGGTDTQYFGPGTRLTVL.

V and J are TRBV5-1 and TRBJ1-2; 7 nucleotides agree with TRBD1. V lost 4 bases to trimming and J lost 0 bases; unmatched junction nucleotides: 6. Germline lookup yields CDR1 SGHRS and CDR2 YFSETQ. The CDR3 has 15 amino acids. CDR3 sequence: CASSGDRGANYGYTF. The DNA of the CDR3 is TGCGCCAGCAGCGGGGACAGAGGAGCTAACTATGGCTACACCTTC.

The gene calls are TRBV19 and TRBJ1-6; D remains unclear. Trimming removed 4 bases at V and 0 bases at J, with 7 bases between. The length of the CDR3 is 15 residues. Germline V gene data show CDR1 as LNHDA and CDR2 as SQIVND (reference sequence). The CDR3 sequence: CASSTTVSYNSPLHF. DNA of the CDR3: TGTGCCAGTAGTACTACTGTCTCCTATAATTCACCCCTCCACTTT.

The V call is TRBV6-2 or TRBV6-3, the J call TRBJ1-2, with a weak D call TRBD1 (6 bases). The V end lost 1 base, the J end lost 4 bases, and 16 bases lay between the germline ends. CDR1 MNHEY and CDR2 SVGEGT come from the germline V gene. The CDR3 totals 16 residues. The CDR3 here is CASSYLESGGAYGYTF. The CDR3, as DNA: TGTGCCAGCAGTTACTTAGAGTCGGGGGGCGCCTATGGCTACACCTTC.

V usage is TRBV19 and J usage is TRBJ2-3; 8 positions agree with TRBD1. The CDR3 spans 15 residues. The V segment lost 4 bases and the J segment 4 bases; nucleotides outside the gene matches: 7. Germline V gene sequence: CDR1 LNHDA, CDR2 SQIVND (reference sequence). CDR3: CASSKGQDFSDTQYF. In DNA, the CDR3 is TGTGCCAGTAGTAAGGGACAGGACTTTTCAGATACGCAGTATTTT.

The chain uses TRBV18 and TRBJ2-1, with D possibly matching TRBD1 (6 bases). Germline values: CDR1 KGHSH, CDR2 LQKENI. Deletions cut 4 bases from V and 2 bases from J, with 9 bases between. The CDR3 covers 14 residues. The CDR3 here is CASSQQGTYNEQFF. For the CDR3, the DNA is TGTGCCAGCTCACAACAGGGAACCTACAATGAGCAGTTCTTC.

The chain links TRBV20-1 to TRBJ2-7; TRBD2 might be the D (5 bases). With 4 bases removed from V and 6 bases from J, the gap between germline ends came to 10 bases. Per the germline V gene, CDR1 is DFQATT and CDR2 is SNEGSKA (reference sequence). The CDR3 is made up of 11 amino acids. The CDR3 region has the DNA TGCAGTGCTATTAGTGAGGGCGAGCAGTACTTC. Translated, it gives CSAISEGEQYF.

This chain joins TRBV15 and TRBJ2-1; maybe TRBD2 (6 bases). Germline V lookup: CDR1 LNHNV, CDR2 YYDKDF (reference sequence). The germline V and J ends were trimmed by 5 bases and 0 bases, with 14 bases remaining between them. The CDR3 runs to 16 residues. CDR3 sequence reads: CATSSPGLLSYNEQFF. CDR3 nucleotide sequence: TGTGCCACCAGCTCACCGGGACTCCTCTCCTACAATGAGCAGTTCTTC.

The chain recombines TRBV30 with TRBJ1-4, with 12 bases matching TRBD1. Trimming took 3 bases from V and 6 from J; bases not matched to a gene: 5. Germline assignment: CDR1 GTSNPN and CDR2 SVGIG (reference sequence). The CDR3 totals 15 residues. The CDR3 region has the DNA TGTGCCTGGAGCCGGGACAGGGGGCTCGATGAAAAACTGTTTTTT. Encoded protein: CAWSRDRGLDEKLFF.

The CDR3 loop reads CASSPPVASEAFF. In DNA form, the CDR3 reads TGTGCCAGCAGCCCCCCCGTGGCCAGTGAAGCTTTCTTT. The rearrangement links TRBV7-6 to TRBJ1-1; the D is unclear. V gave up 5 bases and J gave up 7 bases, with 14 bases separating them. The CDR3 spans 13 residues. CDR1 is SGHVS and CDR2 is FNYEAQ in the germline V gene. The whole variable domain, filled in from reference TRBV7-6 and TRBJ1-1, reads GAGVSQSPRYKVTKRGQDVALRCDPISGHVSLYWYRQALGQGPEFLTYFNYEAQQDKSGLPNDRFSAERPEGSISTLTIQRTEQRDSAMYRCASSPPVASEAFFGQGTRLTVV.

The sample holds a few counts of this clone. The chain has TRBV19 and TRBJ1-2, with 7 bases aligning to TRBD1. The CDR3 length is 14 residues. Germline-derived CDR1 and CDR2 are LNHDA and SQIVND (reference sequence). The ends lost 7 bases at V and 5 bases at J; junction bases unmatched: 10. The CDR3 sequence: CASKATGTGYGYTF. DNA of the CDR3: TGTGCCAGTAAAGCGACAGGGACGGGGTATGGCTACACCTTC.

The J gene is TRBJ2-3, the V gene TRBV6-2 or TRBV6-3; 9 bases are a match to TRBD1. This CDR3 has 15 amino acids. Per germline, CDR1 MNHEY and CDR2 SVGEGT. Losses at the gene ends were 4 bases for V and 1 base for J; bases not matched to a gene: 3. The CDR3 coding sequence is TGTGCCAGCAGTTCTTGGACAGGGGGCACAGATACGCAGTATTTT. This codes for CASSSWTGGTDTQYF.

The genes are TRBV29-1 and TRBJ2-1; 9 bases map to TRBD1. This CDR3 is built from 15 residues. After removal of 6 bases from V and 4 bases from J, the junction contained 10 bases not matched to a gene. Germline V gene lookup returns CDR1 SQVTM and CDR2 ANQGSEA. CDR3 sequence (DNA): TGCAGCGTCCGAACAGGACAGGGGTTATACAATGAGCAGTTCTTC. Translating it yields CSVRTGQGLYNEQFF.

V and J are TRBV12-3 or TRBV12-4 and TRBJ2-3; D is ambiguous. The CDR3 extends over 13 amino acids. Trimming left V 3 bases short and J 1 base short, with 5 bases between. CDR3 sequence: CASSFRGTDTQYF. CDR3 DNA: TGTGCCAGCAGTTTTCGGGGCACAGATACGCAGTATTTT.

The chain carries TRBV29-1 and TRBJ2-1; 10 positions agree with TRBD2. Per the germline V gene, CDR1 is SQVTM and CDR2 is ANQGSEA. CDR3 length equals 16 residues. Trimming at V came to 4 bases and at J to 3 bases, leaving 9 bases not matched to a gene. Here the CDR3 reads CSVAASGRPDYNEQFF. In DNA, the CDR3 is TGCAGCGTTGCAGCTAGCGGGAGACCCGACTACAATGAGCAGTTCTTC.

The V gene is TRBV19, the J gene TRBJ1-5; D might be TRBD1 (6 bases). The CDR3 has 17 residues. V lost 5 bases and J 0 bases, leaving 17 bases between the germline ends. Germline V gene data show CDR1 as LNHDA and CDR2 as SQIVND (reference sequence). CDR3 loop: CASSGVQGIYSNQPQHF. The DNA for the CDR3 is TGTGCCAGTAGTGGAGTTCAGGGGATATATAGCAATCAGCCCCAGCATTTT.

The V and J genes are TRBV2 and TRBJ1-2; D might be TRBD1 (5 bases). Germline CDR1 is SNHLY and CDR2 is FYNNEI. This CDR3 is 12 amino acids long. V lost 2 bases and J 8 bases, leaving 9 bases between the germline ends. CDR3 loop: CASSEQGGGYTF. CDR3 nucleotide sequence: TGTGCCAGCAGTGAACAGGGTGGAGGCTACACCTTC.

This clone has just a few counts. The chain recombines TRBV5-4 with TRBJ2-1; 10 bases are a match to TRBD2. This CDR3 contains 15 residues. V shed 2 bases, J shed 7 bases, and the junction held 6 bases outside the gene matches. The germline V gene has CDR1 SGHNT and CDR2 YYREEE (reference sequence). In DNA form, the CDR3 reads TGTGCCAGCAGCTTTGAAGCGGGGGGGCGAAATGAGCAGTTCTTC. Residues: CASSFEAGGRNEQFF.

The chain carries TRBV6-1 and TRBJ1-4; 9 nucleotides agree with TRBD1. The length of the CDR3 is 16 residues. The germline V gene has CDR1 MNHNS and CDR2 SASEGT. V was pared by 3 bases and J by 1 base, with 3 bases of the junction left unmatched. The CDR3 nucleotides read TGTGCCAGCAGTGATTTGACAGGGGGAACTAATGAAAAACTGTTTTTT. Its protein product is CASSDLTGGTNEKLFF.